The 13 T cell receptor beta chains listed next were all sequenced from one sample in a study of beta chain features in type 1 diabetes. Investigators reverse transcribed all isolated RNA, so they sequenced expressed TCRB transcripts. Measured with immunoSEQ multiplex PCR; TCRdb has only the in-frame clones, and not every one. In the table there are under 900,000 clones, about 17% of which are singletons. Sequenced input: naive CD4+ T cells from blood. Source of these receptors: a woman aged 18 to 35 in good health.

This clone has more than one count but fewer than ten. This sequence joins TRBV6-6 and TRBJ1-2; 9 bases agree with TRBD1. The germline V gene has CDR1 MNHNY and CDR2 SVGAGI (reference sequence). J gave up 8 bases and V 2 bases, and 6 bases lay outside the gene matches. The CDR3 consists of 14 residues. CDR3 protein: CASSYRGQGGGYTF. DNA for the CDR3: TGTGCCAGCAGTTACCGGGGACAGGGTGGCGGCTACACCTTC.

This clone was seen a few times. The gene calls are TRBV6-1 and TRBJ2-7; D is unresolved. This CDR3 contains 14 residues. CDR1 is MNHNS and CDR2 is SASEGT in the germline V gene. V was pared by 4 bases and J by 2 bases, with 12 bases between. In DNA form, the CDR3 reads TGTGCCAGCAGTGTTCCAAACGGTGCCTACGAGCAGTACTTC. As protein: CASSVPNGAYEQYF.

The DNA for the CDR3 is TGTGCCAGCAGCACCACAGGGTACACTGAAGCTTTCTTT. Amino acids: CASSTTGYTEAFF. This sequence joins TRBV27 and TRBJ1-1, with D possibly being TRBD1 (6 bases). This CDR3 comprises 13 residues. CDR1 and CDR2 from the germline V gene are MNHEY and SMNVEV (reference sequence). Trimming left V 6 bases short and J 3 bases short, with 11 bases between.

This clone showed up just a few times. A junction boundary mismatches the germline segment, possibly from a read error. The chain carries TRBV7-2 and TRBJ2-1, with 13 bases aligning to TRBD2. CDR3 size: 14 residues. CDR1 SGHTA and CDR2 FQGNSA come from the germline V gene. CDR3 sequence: CASSATTSGRASVF. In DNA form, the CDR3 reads TGTGCCAGCAGCGCGACTACTAGCGGGAGGGCCTCTGTCTTC.

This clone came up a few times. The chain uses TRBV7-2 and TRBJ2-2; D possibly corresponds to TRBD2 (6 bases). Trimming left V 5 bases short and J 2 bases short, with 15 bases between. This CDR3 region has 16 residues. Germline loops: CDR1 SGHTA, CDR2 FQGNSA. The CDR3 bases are TGTGCCAGCAGCCCAAAGTCCGGGAGTAACACCGGGGAGCTGTTTTTT. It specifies CASSPKSGSNTGELFF. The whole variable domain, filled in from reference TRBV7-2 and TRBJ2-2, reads GAGVSQSPSNKVTEKGKDVELRCDPISGHTALYWYRQSLGQGLEFLIYFQGNSAPDKSGLPSDRFSAERTGGSVSTLTIQRTQQEDSAVYLCASSPKSGSNTGELFFGEGSRLTVL.

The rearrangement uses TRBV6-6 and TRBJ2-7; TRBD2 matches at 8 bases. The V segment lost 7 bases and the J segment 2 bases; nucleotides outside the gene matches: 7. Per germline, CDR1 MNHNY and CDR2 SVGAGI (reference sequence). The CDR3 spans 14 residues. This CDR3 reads CASKEAGAPYEQYF. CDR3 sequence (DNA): TGTGCCAGCAAAGAAGCGGGAGCCCCCTACGAGCAGTACTTC.

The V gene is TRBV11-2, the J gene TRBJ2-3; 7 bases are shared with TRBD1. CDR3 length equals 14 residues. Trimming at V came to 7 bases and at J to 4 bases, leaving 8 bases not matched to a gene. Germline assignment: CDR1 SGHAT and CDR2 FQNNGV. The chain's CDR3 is CASTYQTGADTQYF. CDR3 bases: TGTGCCAGCACCTACCAAACAGGGGCAGATACGCAGTATTTT.

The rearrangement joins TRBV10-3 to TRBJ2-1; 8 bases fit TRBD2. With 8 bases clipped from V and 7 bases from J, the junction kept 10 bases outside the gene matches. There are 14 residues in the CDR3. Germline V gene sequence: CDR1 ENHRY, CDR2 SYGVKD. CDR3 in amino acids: CAIAPSGSGNEQFF. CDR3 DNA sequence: TGTGCCATCGCCCCCAGCGGGAGTGGGAATGAGCAGTTCTTC.

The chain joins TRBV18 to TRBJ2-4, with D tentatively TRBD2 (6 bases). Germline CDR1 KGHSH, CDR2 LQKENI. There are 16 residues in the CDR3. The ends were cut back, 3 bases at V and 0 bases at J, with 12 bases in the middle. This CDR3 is CASSPGLSIAKNIQYF. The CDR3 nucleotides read TGTGCCAGCTCACCGGGACTTTCGATAGCCAAAAACATTCAGTACTTC.

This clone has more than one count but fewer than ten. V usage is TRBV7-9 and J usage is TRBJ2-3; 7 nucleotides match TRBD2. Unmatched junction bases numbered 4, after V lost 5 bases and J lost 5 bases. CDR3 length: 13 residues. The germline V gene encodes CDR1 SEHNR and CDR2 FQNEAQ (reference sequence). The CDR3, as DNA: TGTGCCAGCAGCCCCTTAGCGGGAGATACGCAGTATTTT. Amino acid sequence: CASSPLAGDTQYF. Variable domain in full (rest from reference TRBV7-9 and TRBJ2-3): DTGVSQNPRHKITKRGQNVTFRCDPISEHNRLYWYRQTLGQGPEFLTYFQNEAQLEKSRLLSDRFSAERPKGSFSTLEIQRTEQGDSAMYLCASSPLAGDTQYFGPGTRLTVL.

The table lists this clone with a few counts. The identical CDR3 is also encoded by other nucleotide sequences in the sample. The CDR3: CASSPITDTQYF. In DNA, the CDR3 is TGTGCCAGCTCACCGATCACAGATACGCAGTATTTT. This chain joins TRBV18 and TRBJ2-3; D is uncertain. Trimming took off 3 bases at V and 2 bases at J, with 3 bases between the two ends. Germline CDR1 KGHSH, CDR2 LQKENI. CDR3 length: 12 residues.

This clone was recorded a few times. CDR3 in amino acids: CASSRQPNTEAFF. The CDR3 DNA reads TGTGCCAGCAGTCGACAGCCGAACACTGAAGCTTTCTTT. This sequence joins TRBV28 and TRBJ1-1, with D perhaps TRBD1 (5 bases). CDR1 and CDR2 (germline): MDHEN, SYDVKM. The CDR3 runs to 13 residues. Trimming took 5 bases from V and 1 from J, leaving 8 bases between them.

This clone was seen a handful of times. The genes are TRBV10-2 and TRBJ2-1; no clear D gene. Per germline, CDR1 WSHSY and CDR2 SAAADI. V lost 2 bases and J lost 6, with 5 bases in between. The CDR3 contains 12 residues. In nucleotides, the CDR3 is TGCGCCAGCAGTGAGGAACGCAATGAGCAGTTCTTC. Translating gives CASSEERNEQFF.